The rows below give T cell receptor beta chains drawn from one sample of a study of read filtering for tumor transcriptome and immune sequencing. TCRdb reanalysed the reads using MiXCR and keeps one entry per CDR3 protein. The table lists around 140,000 distinct CDR3 sequences, around 14% of them singletons. The sample consisted of a population of CD138-negative cells sorted from bone marrow. These receptors were collected from a donor at least 40 years old with multiple myeloma. Both conserved end residues are part of each CDR3. The order of the fields is V gene, J gene, clone size, CDR3 length, D gene, CDR3 protein. D genes are given only for firm matches. Where a row states a size, it is once, few, many or the class of an expanded clone; other rows omit it.

v_call: TRBV6-5; j_call: TRBJ2-1; clone_size: few; cdr3_length: 16; d_call: TRBD1; cdr3_aa: CASSSYGQGARNEQFF
v_call: TRBV6-5; j_call: TRBJ2-3; clone_size: many; cdr3_length: 15; d_call: TRBD1; cdr3_aa: CASSSTGARGDTQYF
v_call: TRBV2; j_call: TRBJ1-2; clone_size: many; cdr3_length: 15; d_call: .; cdr3_aa: CASSGGYPGEYGYTF
v_call: TRBV7-7; j_call: TRBJ2-2; clone_size: .; cdr3_length: 10; d_call: .; cdr3_aa: CASPTGELFF
v_call: TRBV4-1; j_call: TRBJ1-5; clone_size: many; cdr3_length: 18; d_call: .; cdr3_aa: CASSQVVRDWSSNQPQHF
v_call: TRBV12-3/TRBV12-4; j_call: TRBJ2-3; clone_size: many; cdr3_length: 15; d_call: .; cdr3_aa: CASSKTRTHADTQYF
v_call: TRBV29-1; j_call: TRBJ1-1; clone_size: many; cdr3_length: 11; d_call: .; cdr3_aa: CSVVGPAEAFF
v_call: TRBV20-1; j_call: TRBJ1-5; clone_size: many; cdr3_length: 12; d_call: .; cdr3_aa: CSARADNPPQHF
v_call: TRBV4-2; j_call: TRBJ2-1; clone_size: many; cdr3_length: 16; d_call: .; cdr3_aa: CASSQGVDSGYNEQFF
v_call: TRBV20-1; j_call: TRBJ2-1; clone_size: many; cdr3_length: 14; d_call: TRBD2; cdr3_aa: CSASYAGGHNEQFF
v_call: TRBV4-1; j_call: TRBJ2-1; clone_size: many; cdr3_length: 13; d_call: .; cdr3_aa: CASSQDYGSEQFF
v_call: TRBV9; j_call: TRBJ2-1; clone_size: many; cdr3_length: 15; d_call: .; cdr3_aa: CASSTLGGSYNEQFF
v_call: TRBV10-3; j_call: TRBJ2-1; clone_size: .; cdr3_length: 15; d_call: TRBD2; cdr3_aa: CAIRKLAGEDNEQFF
v_call: TRBV6-4; j_call: TRBJ1-1; clone_size: many; cdr3_length: 15; d_call: .; cdr3_aa: CASSPDIQGHTEAFF
v_call: TRBV12-3/TRBV12-4; j_call: TRBJ2-5; clone_size: many; cdr3_length: 14; d_call: .; cdr3_aa: CASSLRGAGETQYF
v_call: TRBV24-1; j_call: TRBJ2-3; clone_size: few; cdr3_length: 14; d_call: TRBD1; cdr3_aa: CATSRQGTTDTQYF
v_call: TRBV4-1; j_call: TRBJ1-2; clone_size: many; cdr3_length: 15; d_call: .; cdr3_aa: CASSQRDTENYGYTF
v_call: TRBV12-3/TRBV12-4; j_call: TRBJ2-1; clone_size: many; cdr3_length: 16; d_call: TRBD2; cdr3_aa: CASSLAEGGRALEQFF
v_call: TRBV4-1; j_call: TRBJ2-7; clone_size: .; cdr3_length: 17; d_call: TRBD2; cdr3_aa: CASSHPRSGKFSYEQYF
v_call: TRBV25-1; j_call: TRBJ2-1; clone_size: few; cdr3_length: 16; d_call: TRBD2; cdr3_aa: CASSDPLAGGPNEQFF
v_call: TRBV20-1; j_call: TRBJ2-2; clone_size: many; cdr3_length: 15; d_call: .; cdr3_aa: CSARPDSTNTGELFF
v_call: TRBV12-5; j_call: TRBJ1-5; clone_size: many; cdr3_length: 11; d_call: .; cdr3_aa: CASGFVQPQHF
v_call: TRBV25-1; j_call: TRBJ2-7; clone_size: many; cdr3_length: 12; d_call: .; cdr3_aa: CASSEFADEQYF
v_call: TRBV7-2; j_call: TRBJ2-3; clone_size: many; cdr3_length: 15; d_call: .; cdr3_aa: CASSLGDSFTDTQYF
v_call: TRBV12-3/TRBV12-4; j_call: TRBJ2-5; clone_size: many; cdr3_length: 14; d_call: TRBD2; cdr3_aa: CASSLSGRGETQYF
v_call: TRBV9; j_call: TRBJ2-1; clone_size: many; cdr3_length: 14; d_call: .; cdr3_aa: CASNPSSSKDEQFF
v_call: TRBV7-9; j_call: TRBJ1-2; clone_size: many; cdr3_length: 15; d_call: TRBD1; cdr3_aa: CASSLDRGHNYGYTF
v_call: TRBV20-1; j_call: TRBJ2-1; clone_size: many; cdr3_length: 14; d_call: TRBD2; cdr3_aa: CSARELAAYNEQFF
v_call: TRBV20-1; j_call: TRBJ2-5; clone_size: many; cdr3_length: 12; d_call: TRBD1; cdr3_aa: CSAQTGGETQYF
v_call: TRBV23-1; j_call: TRBJ1-6; clone_size: many; cdr3_length: 17; d_call: .; cdr3_aa: CASSQSKEGSPNSPLHF
v_call: TRBV23-1; j_call: TRBJ2-1; clone_size: few; cdr3_length: 16; d_call: .; cdr3_aa: CASSQGVNGRVNEQFF
v_call: TRBV29-1; j_call: TRBJ2-7; clone_size: many; cdr3_length: 13; d_call: .; cdr3_aa: CSVRTPGDYEQYF
v_call: TRBV15; j_call: TRBJ2-3; clone_size: many; cdr3_length: 15; d_call: .; cdr3_aa: CATSSSGRGGDTQYF
v_call: TRBV12-3/TRBV12-4; j_call: TRBJ2-1; clone_size: many; cdr3_length: 13; d_call: .; cdr3_aa: CASSPINENEQFF
v_call: TRBV2; j_call: TRBJ2-4; clone_size: few; cdr3_length: 12; d_call: .; cdr3_aa: CASSMQTDIQYF
v_call: TRBV20-1; j_call: TRBJ2-3; clone_size: many; cdr3_length: 15; d_call: .; cdr3_aa: CSASGASLSTDTQYF
v_call: TRBV29-1; j_call: TRBJ2-1; clone_size: many; cdr3_length: 13; d_call: TRBD2; cdr3_aa: CSVSGLAGDEQFF
v_call: TRBV9; j_call: TRBJ2-1; clone_size: few; cdr3_length: 13; d_call: .; cdr3_aa: CASSVGTNNEQFF
v_call: TRBV24-1; j_call: TRBJ2-1; clone_size: .; cdr3_length: 13; d_call: .; cdr3_aa: CATRPSGDGRQFF
v_call: TRBV24-1; j_call: TRBJ1-5; clone_size: .; cdr3_length: 14; d_call: .; cdr3_aa: CATSEGQFNQPQHF
v_call: TRBV20-1; j_call: TRBJ1-4; clone_size: many; cdr3_length: 13; d_call: TRBD1; cdr3_aa: CSSSTGGGEKLFF
v_call: TRBV7-2; j_call: TRBJ2-1; clone_size: many; cdr3_length: 12; d_call: .; cdr3_aa: CASSLTPGEQFF
v_call: TRBV11-2; j_call: TRBJ1-4; clone_size: .; cdr3_length: 14; d_call: .; cdr3_aa: CASSPGTWNEKLFF
v_call: TRBV18; j_call: TRBJ2-3; clone_size: many; cdr3_length: 16; d_call: .; cdr3_aa: CASSPPTARGPDTQYF
v_call: TRBV10-3; j_call: TRBJ2-1; clone_size: many; cdr3_length: 15; d_call: .; cdr3_aa: CAISESGETYNEQFF
v_call: TRBV11-2; j_call: TRBJ2-3; clone_size: .; cdr3_length: 18; d_call: TRBD2; cdr3_aa: CASSLEWRRELDADTQYF
v_call: TRBV24-1; j_call: TRBJ2-3; clone_size: many; cdr3_length: 13; d_call: .; cdr3_aa: CATSGPNTDTQYF
v_call: TRBV7-9; j_call: TRBJ2-7; clone_size: many; cdr3_length: 17; d_call: TRBD2; cdr3_aa: CASSLVASGRAAYEQYF
v_call: TRBV4-2; j_call: TRBJ1-1; clone_size: .; cdr3_length: 15; d_call: .; cdr3_aa: CAGSSYGVPNTEAFF
v_call: TRBV2; j_call: TRBJ2-2; clone_size: many; cdr3_length: 20; d_call: TRBD1; cdr3_aa: CASSERGTGAAVANTGELFF
v_call: TRBV4-3; j_call: TRBJ1-2; clone_size: .; cdr3_length: 14; d_call: .; cdr3_aa: CASSQETGSYGYTF
v_call: TRBV5-4; j_call: TRBJ2-3; clone_size: .; cdr3_length: 18; d_call: TRBD2; cdr3_aa: CASSPPTSGRGNTDTQYF
v_call: TRBV10-3; j_call: TRBJ2-7; clone_size: many; cdr3_length: 14; d_call: .; cdr3_aa: CAADDIPGTGEQYF
v_call: TRBV20-1; j_call: TRBJ2-7; clone_size: many; cdr3_length: 14; d_call: .; cdr3_aa: CSARDRRGTYEQYF
v_call: TRBV6-6; j_call: TRBJ1-4; clone_size: many; cdr3_length: 15; d_call: .; cdr3_aa: CASTTTGTNNEKLFF